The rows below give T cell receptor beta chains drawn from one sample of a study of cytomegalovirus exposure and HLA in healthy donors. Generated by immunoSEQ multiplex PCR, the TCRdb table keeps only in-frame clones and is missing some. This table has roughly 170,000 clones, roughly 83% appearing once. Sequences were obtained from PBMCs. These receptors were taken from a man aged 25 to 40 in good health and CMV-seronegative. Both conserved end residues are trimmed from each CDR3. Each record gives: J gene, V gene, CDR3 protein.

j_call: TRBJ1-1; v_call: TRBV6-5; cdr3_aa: ASSYGGLNTEAF
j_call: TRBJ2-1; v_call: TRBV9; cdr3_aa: ASSVGGGRGNEQF
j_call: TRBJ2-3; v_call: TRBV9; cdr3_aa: ASSVFDGGAQTSTDTQY
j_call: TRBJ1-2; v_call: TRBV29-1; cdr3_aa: SARTVGSPYGYT
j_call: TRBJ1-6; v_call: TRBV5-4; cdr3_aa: ASSLAGGYNSPLH
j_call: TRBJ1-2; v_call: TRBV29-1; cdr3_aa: SVEGGVYGYT
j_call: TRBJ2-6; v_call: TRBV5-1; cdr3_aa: ASTLVSSGANVLT
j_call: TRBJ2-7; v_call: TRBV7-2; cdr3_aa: ASSPQSSYEQY
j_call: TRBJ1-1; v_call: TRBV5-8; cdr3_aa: ASSSQGTGNTEAF
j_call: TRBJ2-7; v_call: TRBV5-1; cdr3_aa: ASSLVAGAYEQY
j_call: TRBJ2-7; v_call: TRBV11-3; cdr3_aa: ASSTRTELYEQY
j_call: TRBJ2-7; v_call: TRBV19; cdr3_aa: ASSPASGGTYEQY
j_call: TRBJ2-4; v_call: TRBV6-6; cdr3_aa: ASSSPDRDIQY
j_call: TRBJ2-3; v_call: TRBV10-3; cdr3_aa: AISESNPDTQY
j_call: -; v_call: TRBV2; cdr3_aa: AGDPRRDRVHEQY
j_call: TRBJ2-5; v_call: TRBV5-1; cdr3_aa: ASSFIKGGSVQETQY
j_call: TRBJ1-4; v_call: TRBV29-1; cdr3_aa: SAGPRGFNEKLF
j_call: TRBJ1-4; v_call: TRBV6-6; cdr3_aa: ASSYPQGAQGEKLF
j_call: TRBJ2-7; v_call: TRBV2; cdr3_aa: ASQEGLSSYEQY
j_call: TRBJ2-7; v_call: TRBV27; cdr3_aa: ASRLGRAYEQY
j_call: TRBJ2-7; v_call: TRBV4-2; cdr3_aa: ASSQGLAGSYEQY
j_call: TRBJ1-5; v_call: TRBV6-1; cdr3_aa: ASSEFTGRDQPQH
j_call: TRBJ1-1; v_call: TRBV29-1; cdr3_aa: SVEGYRPNTEAF
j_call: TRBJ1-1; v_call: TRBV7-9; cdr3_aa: ASSPPQGNTEAF
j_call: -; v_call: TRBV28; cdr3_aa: ASKPQGGTYEQY
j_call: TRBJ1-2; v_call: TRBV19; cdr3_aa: ASSIGGTGGAYGYT
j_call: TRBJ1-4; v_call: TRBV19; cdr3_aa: ASTSQGTEKLF
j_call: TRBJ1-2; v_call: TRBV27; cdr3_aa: ASSLSTGAGSSPYGYT
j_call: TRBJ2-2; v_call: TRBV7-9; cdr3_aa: ASSFLVTGELF
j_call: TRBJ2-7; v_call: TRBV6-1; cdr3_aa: ASSEFSYEQY
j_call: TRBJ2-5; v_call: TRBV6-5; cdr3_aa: ASSYDRRAQETQY
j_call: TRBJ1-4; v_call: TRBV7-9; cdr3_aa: ASSPRQGRSGEKLF
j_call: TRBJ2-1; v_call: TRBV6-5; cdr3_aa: ASSPDRSSYNEQF
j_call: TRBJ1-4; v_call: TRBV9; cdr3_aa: ASSVGPGQLNEKLF
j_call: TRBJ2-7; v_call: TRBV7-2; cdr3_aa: ASSPQGLPYEQY
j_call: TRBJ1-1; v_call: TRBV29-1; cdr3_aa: SVREDREVTEAF
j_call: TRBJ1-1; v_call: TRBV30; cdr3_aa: AWSVQGRKLTEAF
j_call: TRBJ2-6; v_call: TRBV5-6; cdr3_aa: ASSLYRASGANVLT
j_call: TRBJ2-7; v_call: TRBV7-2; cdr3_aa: ASSLDPRGLEQY
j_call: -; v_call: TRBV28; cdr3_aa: ASRHREQLYEQY
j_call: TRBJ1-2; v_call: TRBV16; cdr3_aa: ASSQFEYGYT
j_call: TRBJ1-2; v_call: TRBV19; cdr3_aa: ASSISANYGYT
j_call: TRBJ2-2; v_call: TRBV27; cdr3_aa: ASSLDRGQTGELF
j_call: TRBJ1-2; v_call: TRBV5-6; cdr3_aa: ASSFRGAGSFVGYT
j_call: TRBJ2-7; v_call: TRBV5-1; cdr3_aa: ASSHRDRAPQAEQY
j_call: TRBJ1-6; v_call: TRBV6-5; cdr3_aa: ASSPDSFDSPLH
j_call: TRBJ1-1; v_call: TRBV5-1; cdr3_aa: ASSLGATTEAF
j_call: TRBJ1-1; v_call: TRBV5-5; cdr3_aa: ASSLTRANTEAF
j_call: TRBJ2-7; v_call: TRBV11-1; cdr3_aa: ASSFGGDEQY
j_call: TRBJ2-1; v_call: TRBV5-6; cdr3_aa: ASSPPGIAGVYEQF